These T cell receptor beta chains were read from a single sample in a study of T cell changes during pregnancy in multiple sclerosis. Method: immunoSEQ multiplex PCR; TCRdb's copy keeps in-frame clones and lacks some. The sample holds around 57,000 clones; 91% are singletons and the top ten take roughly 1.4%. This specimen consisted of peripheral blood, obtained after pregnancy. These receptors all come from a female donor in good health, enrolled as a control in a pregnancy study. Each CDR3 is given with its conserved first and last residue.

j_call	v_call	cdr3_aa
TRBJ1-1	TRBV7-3	CASSPQGLNTEAFF
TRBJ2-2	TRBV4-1	CASSRLGTSNTGELFF
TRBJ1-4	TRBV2	CASRGQGGATNEKLFF
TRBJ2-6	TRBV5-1	CASSWTGGGGANVLTF
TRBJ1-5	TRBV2	CASSEGRRDQPQHF
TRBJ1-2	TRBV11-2	CASSFSRDGYTF
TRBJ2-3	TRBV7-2	CASSLGLAGSSTDTQYF
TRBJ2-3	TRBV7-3	CASSRTAGGVDTQYF
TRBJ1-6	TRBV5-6	CASSVDGGGNSPLHF
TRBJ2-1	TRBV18	CASSPPNSGGSYNEQFF
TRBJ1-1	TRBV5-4	CASSAWTGNTEAFF
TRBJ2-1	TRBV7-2	CASSPAGRPGNEQFF
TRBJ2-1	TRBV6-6	CASSRQGSLVDEQFF
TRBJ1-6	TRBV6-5	CASTSPGRSSPLHF
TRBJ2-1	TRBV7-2	CASSLGVSSYNEQFF
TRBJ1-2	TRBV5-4	CASSPTGPYGYTF
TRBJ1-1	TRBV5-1	CASSPVWNTEAFF
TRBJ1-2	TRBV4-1	CASSQVGRQGYGYTF
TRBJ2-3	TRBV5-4	CASSLWGGNTDTQYF
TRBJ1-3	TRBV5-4	CASSFRGGNTIYF
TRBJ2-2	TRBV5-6	CASSLLGGITAGELFF
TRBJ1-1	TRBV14	CASSSPGNVRTEAFF
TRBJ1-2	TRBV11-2	CASSPGQGAGGYTF
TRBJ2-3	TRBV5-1	CASSSTGTGLKYF
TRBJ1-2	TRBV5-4	CASSLEQQGYGYTF
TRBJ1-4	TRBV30	CAWHRGSNEKLFF
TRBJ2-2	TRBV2	CASTKDRANTGELFF
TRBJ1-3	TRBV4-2	CASSPDRGGNTIYF
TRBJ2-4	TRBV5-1	CASSAGTSRNIQYF
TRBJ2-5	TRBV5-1	CASSLVAASEETQYF
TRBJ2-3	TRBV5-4	CASSLSGGAVDTQYF
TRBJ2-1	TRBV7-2	CASSFGGGNNNEQFF
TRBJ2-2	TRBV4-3	CASSPGTANTGELFF
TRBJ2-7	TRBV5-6	CASSNLPGQLYEQYF
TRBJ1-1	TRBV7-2	CASSPAEATEAFF
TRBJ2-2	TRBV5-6	CASSLTDRYTGELFF
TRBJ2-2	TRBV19	CASNPQGGYTGELFF
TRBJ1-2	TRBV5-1	CASSLDPQAYGYTF
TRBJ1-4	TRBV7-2	CASSPSGTNEKLFF
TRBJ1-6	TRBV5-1	CASSLIGTAQGNSPLHF
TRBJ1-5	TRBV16	CASSPKPVGNQPQHF